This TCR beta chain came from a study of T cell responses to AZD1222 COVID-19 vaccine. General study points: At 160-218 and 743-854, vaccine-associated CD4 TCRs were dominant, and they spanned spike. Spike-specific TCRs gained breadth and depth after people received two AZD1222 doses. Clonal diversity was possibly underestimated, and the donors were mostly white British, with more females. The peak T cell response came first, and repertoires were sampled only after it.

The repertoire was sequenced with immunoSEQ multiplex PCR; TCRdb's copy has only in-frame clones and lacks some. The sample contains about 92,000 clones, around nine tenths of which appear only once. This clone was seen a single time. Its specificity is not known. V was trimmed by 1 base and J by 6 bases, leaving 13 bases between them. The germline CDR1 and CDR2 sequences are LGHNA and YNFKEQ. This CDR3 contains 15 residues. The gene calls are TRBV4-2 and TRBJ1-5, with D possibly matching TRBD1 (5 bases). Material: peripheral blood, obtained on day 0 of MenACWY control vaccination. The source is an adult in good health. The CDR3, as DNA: TGTGCCAGCAGCCAAGGGGGGAGGGGCGGTCAGCCCCAGCATTTT. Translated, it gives CASSQGGRGGQPQHF.